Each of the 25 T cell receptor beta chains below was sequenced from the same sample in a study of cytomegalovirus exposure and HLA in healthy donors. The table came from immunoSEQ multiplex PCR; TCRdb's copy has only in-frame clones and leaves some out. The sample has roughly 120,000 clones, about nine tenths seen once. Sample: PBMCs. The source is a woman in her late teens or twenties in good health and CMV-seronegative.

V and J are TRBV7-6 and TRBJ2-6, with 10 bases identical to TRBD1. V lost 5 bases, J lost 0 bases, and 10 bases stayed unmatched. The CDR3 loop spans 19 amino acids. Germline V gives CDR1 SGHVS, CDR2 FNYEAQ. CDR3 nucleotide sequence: TGTGCCAGCAGCACCTTGCTGGGGACAGGGGTCTCTGGGGCCAACGTCCTGACTTTC. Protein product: CASSTLLGTGVSGANVLTF. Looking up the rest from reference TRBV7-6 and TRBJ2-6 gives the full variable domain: GAGVSQSPRYKVTKRGQDVALRCDPISGHVSLYWYRQALGQGPEFLTYFNYEAQQDKSGLPNDRFSAERPEGSISTLTIQRTEQRDSAMYRCASSTLLGTGVSGANVLTFGAGSRLTVL.

CDR3 protein: CASYRGGLDGYTF. The CDR3 DNA follows: TGTGCCAGTTATCGGGGGGGATTGGATGGCTACACCTTC. The genes are TRBV7-2 and TRBJ1-2; D is perhaps TRBD1 (5 bases). V was clipped by 9 bases and J by 6 bases, with 17 bases between them. The CDR3 totals 13 residues. Germline CDR1 reads SGHTA; CDR2 reads FQGNSA.

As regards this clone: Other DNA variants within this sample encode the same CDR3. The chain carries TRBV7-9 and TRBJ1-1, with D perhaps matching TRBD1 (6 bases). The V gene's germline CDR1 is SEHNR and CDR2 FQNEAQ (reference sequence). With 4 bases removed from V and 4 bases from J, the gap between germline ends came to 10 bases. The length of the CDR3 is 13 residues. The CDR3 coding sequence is TGTGCCAGCAGCTCACAGGGCGGCACTGAAGCTTTCTTT. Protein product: CASSSQGGTEAFF.

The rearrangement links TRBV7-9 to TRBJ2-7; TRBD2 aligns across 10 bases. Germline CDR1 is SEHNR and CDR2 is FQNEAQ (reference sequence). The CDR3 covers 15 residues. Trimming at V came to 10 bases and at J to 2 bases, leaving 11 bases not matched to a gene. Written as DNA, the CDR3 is TGTGCCACGGCGGGGAGTAGCGGGGGGCCCTACGAGCAGTACTTC. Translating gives CATAGSSGGPYEQYF.

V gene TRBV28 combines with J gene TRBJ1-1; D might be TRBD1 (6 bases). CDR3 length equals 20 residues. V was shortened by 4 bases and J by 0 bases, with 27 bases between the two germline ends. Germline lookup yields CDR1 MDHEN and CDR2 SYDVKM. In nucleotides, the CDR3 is TGTGCCAGCAGTTCCTTAACCCGGCGACGCGGACAGACCTTGAACACTGAAGCTTTCTTT. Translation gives CASSSLTRRRGQTLNTEAFF.

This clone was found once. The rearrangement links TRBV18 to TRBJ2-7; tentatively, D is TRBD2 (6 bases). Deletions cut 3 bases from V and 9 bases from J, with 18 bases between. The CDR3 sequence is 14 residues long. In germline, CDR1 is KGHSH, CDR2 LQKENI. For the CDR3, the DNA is TGTGCCAGCTCACCCCTGCCTCGGGGGTCTAGGCAGTACTTC. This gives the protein CASSPLPRGSRQYF. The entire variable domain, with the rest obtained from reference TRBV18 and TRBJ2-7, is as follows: NAGVMQNPRHLVRRRGQEARLRCSPMKGHSHVYWYRQLPEEGLKFMVYLQKENIIDESGMPKERFSAEFPKEGPSILRIQQVVRGDSAAYFCASSPLPRGSRQYFGPGTRLTVT.

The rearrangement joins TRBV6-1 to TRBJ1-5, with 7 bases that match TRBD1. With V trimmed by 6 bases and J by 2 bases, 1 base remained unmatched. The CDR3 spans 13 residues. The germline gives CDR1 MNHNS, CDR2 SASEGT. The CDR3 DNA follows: TGTGCCAGCAGAGGACAGGGCAATCAGCCCCAGCATTTT. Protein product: CASRGQGNQPQHF.

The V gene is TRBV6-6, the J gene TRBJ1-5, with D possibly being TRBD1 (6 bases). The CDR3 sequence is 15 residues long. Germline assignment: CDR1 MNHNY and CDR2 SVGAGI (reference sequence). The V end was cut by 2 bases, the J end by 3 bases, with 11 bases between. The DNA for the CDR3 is TGTGCCAGCAGTTACCCCAGGGGATACAATCAGCCCCAGCATTTT. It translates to CASSYPRGYNQPQHF.

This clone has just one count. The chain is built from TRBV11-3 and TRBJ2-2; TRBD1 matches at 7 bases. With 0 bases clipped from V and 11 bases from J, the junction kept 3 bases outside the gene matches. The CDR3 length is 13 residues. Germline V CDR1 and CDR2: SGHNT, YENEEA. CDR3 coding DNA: TGTGCCAGCAGCTTAGAGGAAGGGGGCGAGCTGTTTTTT. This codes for CASSLEEGGELFF.

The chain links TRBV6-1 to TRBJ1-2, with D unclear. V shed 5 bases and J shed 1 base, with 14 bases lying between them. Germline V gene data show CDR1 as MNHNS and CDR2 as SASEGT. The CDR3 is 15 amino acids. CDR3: CASSSYGGNNYGYTF. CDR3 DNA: TGTGCCAGCAGTTCCTATGGAGGGAATAACTATGGCTACACCTTC.

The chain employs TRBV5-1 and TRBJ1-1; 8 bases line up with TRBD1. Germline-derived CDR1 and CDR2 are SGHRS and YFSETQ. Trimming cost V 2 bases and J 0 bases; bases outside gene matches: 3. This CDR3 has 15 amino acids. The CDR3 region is CASSFGQGLNTEAFF. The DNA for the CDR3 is TGCGCCAGCAGCTTCGGACAGGGATTGAACACTGAAGCTTTCTTT.

The DNA of the CDR3 is TGTGCCAGCAGTTTGGCAGGGGGAGCCTACGAGCAGTACTTC. It codes for CASSLAGGAYEQYF. The V call is TRBV28, the J call TRBJ2-7, with 7 bases matching TRBD1. V lost 3 bases and J lost 2; bases outside the gene matches: 4. Germline V lookup: CDR1 MDHEN, CDR2 SYDVKM. The CDR3 sequence is 14 residues long.

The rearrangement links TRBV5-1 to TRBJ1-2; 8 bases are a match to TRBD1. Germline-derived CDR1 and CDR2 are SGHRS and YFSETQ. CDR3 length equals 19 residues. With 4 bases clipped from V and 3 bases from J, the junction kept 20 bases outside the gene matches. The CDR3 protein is CASSRTGQGSGWGDYGYTF. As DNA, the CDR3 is TGCGCCAGCAGCCGGACCGGACAGGGTTCGGGGTGGGGCGACTATGGCTACACCTTC.

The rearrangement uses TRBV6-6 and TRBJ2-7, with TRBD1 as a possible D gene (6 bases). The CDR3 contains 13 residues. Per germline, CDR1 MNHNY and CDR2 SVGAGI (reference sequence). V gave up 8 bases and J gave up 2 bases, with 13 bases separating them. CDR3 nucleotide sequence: TGTGCCAGCCAACCAGGGGAGACCTACGAGCAGTACTTC. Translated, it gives CASQPGETYEQYF.

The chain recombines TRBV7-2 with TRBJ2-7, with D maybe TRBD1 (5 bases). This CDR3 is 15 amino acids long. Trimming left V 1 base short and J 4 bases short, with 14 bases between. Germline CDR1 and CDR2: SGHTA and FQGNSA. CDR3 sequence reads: CASSLVATENYEQYF. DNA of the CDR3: TGTGCCAGCAGCTTAGTTGCGACAGAAAATTACGAGCAGTACTTC. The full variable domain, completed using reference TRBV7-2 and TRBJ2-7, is GAGVSQSPSNKVTEKGKDVELRCDPISGHTALYWYRQSLGQGLEFLIYFQGNSAPDKSGLPSDRFSAERTGGSVSTLTIQRTQQEDSAVYLCASSLVATENYEQYFGPGTRLTVT.

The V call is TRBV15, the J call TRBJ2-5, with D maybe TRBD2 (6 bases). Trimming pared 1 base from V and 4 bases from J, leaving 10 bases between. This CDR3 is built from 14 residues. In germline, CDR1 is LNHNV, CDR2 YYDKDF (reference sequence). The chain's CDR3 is CATSRVGRGETQYF. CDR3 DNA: TGTGCCACCAGCAGAGTGGGGCGGGGAGAGACCCAGTACTTC. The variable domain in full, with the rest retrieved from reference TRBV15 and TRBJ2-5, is DAMVIQNPRYQVTQFGKPVTLSCSQTLNHNVMYWYQQKSSQAPKLLFHYYDKDFNNEADTPDNFQSRRPNTSFCFLDIRSPGLGDTAMYLCATSRVGRGETQYFGPGTRLLVL.

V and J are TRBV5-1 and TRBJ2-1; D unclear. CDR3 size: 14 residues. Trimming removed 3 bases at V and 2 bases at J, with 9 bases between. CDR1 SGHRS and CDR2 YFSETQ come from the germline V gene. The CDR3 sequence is CASSSSDPYNEQFF. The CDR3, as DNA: TGCGCCAGCAGCTCCTCAGATCCCTACAATGAGCAGTTCTTC.

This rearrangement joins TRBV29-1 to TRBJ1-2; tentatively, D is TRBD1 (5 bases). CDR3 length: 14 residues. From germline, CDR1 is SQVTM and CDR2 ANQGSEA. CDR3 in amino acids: CSVPNLTGLGGYTF. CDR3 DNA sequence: TGCAGTGTACCTAATCTTACAGGATTGGGTGGCTACACCTTC.

In DNA, the CDR3 is TGTGCCAGCAGCTTAGGCAGGGCCAATGAGCAGTTCTTC. Its translation: CASSLGRANEQFF. J is TRBJ2-1 and V is TRBV11-3; D might be TRBD1 (5 bases). Between the trimmed V and J ends, which lost 1 base and 6 bases, there was a span of 7 bases. The germline CDR1 and CDR2 sequences are SGHNT and YENEEA. This CDR3 has 13 residues.

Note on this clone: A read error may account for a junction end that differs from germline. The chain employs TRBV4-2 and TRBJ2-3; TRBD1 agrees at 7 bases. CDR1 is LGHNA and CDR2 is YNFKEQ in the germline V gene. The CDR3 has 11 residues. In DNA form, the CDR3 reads TGTGCCAGCAGCCAAGGGGACAGTACCAATTTT. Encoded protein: CASSQGDSTNF.

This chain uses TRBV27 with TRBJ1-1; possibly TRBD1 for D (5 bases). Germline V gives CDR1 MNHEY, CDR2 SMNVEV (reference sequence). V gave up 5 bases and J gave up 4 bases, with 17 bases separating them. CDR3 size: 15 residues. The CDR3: CASSPPNWGGTEAFF. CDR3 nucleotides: TGTGCCAGCAGTCCCCCGAACTGGGGGGGCACTGAAGCTTTCTTT.

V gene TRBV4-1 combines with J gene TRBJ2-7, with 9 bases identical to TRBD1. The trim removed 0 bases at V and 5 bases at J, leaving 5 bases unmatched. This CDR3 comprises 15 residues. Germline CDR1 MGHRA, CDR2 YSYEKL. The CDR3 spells CASSQDGQGLDEQYF. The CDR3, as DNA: TGCGCCAGCAGCCAAGATGGACAGGGGTTGGACGAGCAGTACTTC.

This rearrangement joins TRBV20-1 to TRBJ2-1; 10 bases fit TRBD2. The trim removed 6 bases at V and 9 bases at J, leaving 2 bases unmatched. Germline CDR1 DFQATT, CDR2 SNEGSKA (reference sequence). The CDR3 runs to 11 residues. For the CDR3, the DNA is TGCAGTGCAAGGACTAGCGGTGAGCAGTTCTTC. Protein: CSARTSGEQFF.

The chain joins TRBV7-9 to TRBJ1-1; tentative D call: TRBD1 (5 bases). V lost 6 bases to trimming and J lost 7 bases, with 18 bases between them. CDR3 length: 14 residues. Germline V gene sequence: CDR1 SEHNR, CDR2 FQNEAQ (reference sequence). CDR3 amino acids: CASSPGHRPIEAFF. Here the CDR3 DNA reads TGTGCCAGCAGTCCTGGACACAGACCGATTGAAGCTTTCTTT.

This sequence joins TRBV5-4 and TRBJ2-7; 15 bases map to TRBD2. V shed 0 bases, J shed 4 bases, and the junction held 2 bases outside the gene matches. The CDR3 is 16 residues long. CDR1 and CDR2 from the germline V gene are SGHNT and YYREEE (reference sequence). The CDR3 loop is CASSLGGTSGRYEQYF. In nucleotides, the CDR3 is TGTGCCAGCAGCTTGGGCGGGACTAGCGGGAGGTACGAGCAGTACTTC.